This T cell receptor beta chain was retrieved from a study of T-cell memory formation after mild COVID-19. Background on the study: TCR clusters mostly belonged to single donors. Regarding the study as a whole: SARS-CoV-2 specificity of second-wave clones peaking day 37 was unconfirmed.

The V gene's germline CDR1 is SGHTA and CDR2 FQGNSA. The CDR3 is 16 residues long. V trimming: 4 bases; J trimming: 1 base; junction bases outside the gene matches: 7. Employing constant-segment primers, 5'RACE generated TCR alpha and TCR beta cDNA libraries bearing sample barcodes and UMIs. TCRdb reprocessed the 5' RACE reads with MiXCR, giving one entry per CDR3 protein. The data hold 540,000 or so distinct CDR3 sequences, with roughly 22% observed a single time. Note on this clonotype: What it binds is not known.

The sequence was obtained from an adult woman who had mild COVID-19 (a few samples of this study predate the infection). Cell type and time point are not known. Input material: PBMCs or a T cell subset sorted from them (not recorded which). The chain couples TRBV7-2 to TRBJ1-5; TRBD1 matches at 7 bases. The DNA for the CDR3 is TGTGCCAGCAGCTCGTACAGGGGTTCGAGCAATCAGCCCCAGCATTTT. Translated: CASSSYRGSSNQPQHF.